Below, one T cell receptor beta chain is given with its context. The entry originates in a study of PD-L1 blockade in urothelial cancer. This table comes from immunoSEQ multiplex PCR, and its TCRdb copy is limited to in-frame clones, with some not included. The profile covers around 110,000 clones, with roughly 89% appearing a single time and 1.5% to 2% taken by the ten largest. Germline CDR1 is SGDLS and CDR2 is YYNGEE. The V end was cut by 0 bases, the J end by 1 base, with 10 bases between. CDR3 length: 15 amino acids. The time point: peripheral blood 6 weeks after treatment start. The sample in question was PBMCs, obtained around atezolizumab (anti-PD-L1) treatment. The J gene is TRBJ1-1, the V gene TRBV9; D may be TRBD1 (6 bases). The clonotype was recovered from a man between 60 and 70 years old with urothelial cancer. In DNA form, the CDR3 reads TGTGCCAGCAGCGTAGGTATGGGGGCGAACACTGAAGCTTTCTTT. Translation: CASSVGMGANTEAFF.